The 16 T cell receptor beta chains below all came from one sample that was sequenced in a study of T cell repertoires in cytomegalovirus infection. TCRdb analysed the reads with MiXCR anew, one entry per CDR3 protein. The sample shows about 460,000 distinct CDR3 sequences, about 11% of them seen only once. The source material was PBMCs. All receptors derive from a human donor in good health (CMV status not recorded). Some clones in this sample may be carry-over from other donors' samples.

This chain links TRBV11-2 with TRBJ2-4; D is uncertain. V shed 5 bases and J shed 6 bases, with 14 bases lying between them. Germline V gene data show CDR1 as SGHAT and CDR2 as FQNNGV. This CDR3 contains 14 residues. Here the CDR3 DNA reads TGTGCCAGCAGCGCCCCTAAGGAAGGAAACATTCAGTACTTC. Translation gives CASSAPKEGNIQYF. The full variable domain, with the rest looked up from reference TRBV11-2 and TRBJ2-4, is EAGVAQSPRYKIIEKRQSVAFWCNPISGHATLYWYQQILGQGPKLLIQFQNNGVVDDSQLPKDRFSAERLKGVDSTLKIQPAKLEDSAVYLCASSAPKEGNIQYFGAGTRLSVL.

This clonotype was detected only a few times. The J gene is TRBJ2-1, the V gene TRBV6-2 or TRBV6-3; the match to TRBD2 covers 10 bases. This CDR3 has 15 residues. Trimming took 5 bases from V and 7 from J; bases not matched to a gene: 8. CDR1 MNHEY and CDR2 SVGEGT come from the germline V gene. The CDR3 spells CASSQAGGLDNEQFF. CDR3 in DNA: TGTGCCAGCAGTCAAGCGGGGGGGCTAGATAATGAGCAGTTCTTC.

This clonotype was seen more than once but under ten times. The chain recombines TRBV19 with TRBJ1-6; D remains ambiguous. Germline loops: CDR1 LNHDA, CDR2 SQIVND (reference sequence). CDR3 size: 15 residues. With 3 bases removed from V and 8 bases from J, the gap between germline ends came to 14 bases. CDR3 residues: CASSISRRRDSPLHF. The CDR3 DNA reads TGTGCCAGTAGTATTTCCAGGAGAAGGGATTCACCCCTCCACTTT.

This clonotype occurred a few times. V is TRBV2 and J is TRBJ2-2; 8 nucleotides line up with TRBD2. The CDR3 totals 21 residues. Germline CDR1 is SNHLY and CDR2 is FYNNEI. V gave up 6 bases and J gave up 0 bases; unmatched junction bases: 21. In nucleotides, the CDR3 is TGTGCCAGCAGCATCCCAGGTAGCGGGGACATGATGACTGCGAACACCGGGGAGCTGTTTTTT. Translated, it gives CASSIPGSGDMMTANTGELFF.

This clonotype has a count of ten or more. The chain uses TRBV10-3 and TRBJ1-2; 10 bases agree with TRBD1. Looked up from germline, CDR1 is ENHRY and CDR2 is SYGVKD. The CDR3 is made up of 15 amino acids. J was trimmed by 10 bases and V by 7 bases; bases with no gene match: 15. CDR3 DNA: TGTGCCATCAAACCGGGACAGGGGACAATTGAAGCCTACACCTTC. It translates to CAIKPGQGTIEAYTF.

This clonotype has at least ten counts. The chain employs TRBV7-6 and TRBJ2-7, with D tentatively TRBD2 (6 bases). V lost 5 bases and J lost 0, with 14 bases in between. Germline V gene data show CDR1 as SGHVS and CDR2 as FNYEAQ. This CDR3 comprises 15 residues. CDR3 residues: CASSPGGDFSYEQYF. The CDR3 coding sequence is TGTGCCAGCAGCCCAGGAGGGGACTTCTCCTACGAGCAGTACTTC. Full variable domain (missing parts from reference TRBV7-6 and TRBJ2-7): GAGVSQSPRYKVTKRGQDVALRCDPISGHVSLYWYRQALGQGPEFLTYFNYEAQQDKSGLPNDRFSAERPEGSISTLTIQRTEQRDSAMYRCASSPGGDFSYEQYFGPGTRLTVT.

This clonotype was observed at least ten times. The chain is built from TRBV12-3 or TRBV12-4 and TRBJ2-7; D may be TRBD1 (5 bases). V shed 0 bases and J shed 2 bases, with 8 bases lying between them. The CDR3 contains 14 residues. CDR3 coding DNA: TGTGCCAGCAGTTTAGCGGAAGGGGCCTACGAGCAGTACTTC. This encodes CASSLAEGAYEQYF.

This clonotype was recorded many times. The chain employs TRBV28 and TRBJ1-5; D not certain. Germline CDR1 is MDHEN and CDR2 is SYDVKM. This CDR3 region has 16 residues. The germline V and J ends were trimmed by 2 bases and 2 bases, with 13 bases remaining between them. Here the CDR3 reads CASSLVSGGRNQPQHF. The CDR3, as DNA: TGTGCCAGCAGTTTAGTGTCGGGAGGACGCAATCAGCCCCAGCATTTT.

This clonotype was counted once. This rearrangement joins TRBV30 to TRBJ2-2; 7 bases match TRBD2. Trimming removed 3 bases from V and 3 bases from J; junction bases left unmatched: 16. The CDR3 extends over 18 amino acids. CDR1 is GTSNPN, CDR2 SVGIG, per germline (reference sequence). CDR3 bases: TGTGCCTGGAGGGGCGGACTAGTGGGAGTAGGTGACACCGGGGAGCTGTTTTTT. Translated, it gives CAWRGGLVGVGDTGELFF.

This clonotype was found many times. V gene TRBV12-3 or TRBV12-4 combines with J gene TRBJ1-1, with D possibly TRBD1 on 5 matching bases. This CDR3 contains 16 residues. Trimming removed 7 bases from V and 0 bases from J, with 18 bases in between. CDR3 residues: CASTSWGGYMNTEAFF. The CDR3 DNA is TGTGCCAGCACCTCCTGGGGGGGGTATATGAACACTGAAGCTTTCTTT.

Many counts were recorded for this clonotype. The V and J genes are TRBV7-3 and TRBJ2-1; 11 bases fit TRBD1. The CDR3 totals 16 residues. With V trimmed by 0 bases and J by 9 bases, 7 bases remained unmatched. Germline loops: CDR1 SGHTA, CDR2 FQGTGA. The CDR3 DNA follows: TGTGCCAGCAGCTTAACGGGACAGGGGGGTAGCGGTGAGCAGTTCTTC. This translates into CASSLTGQGGSGEQFF.

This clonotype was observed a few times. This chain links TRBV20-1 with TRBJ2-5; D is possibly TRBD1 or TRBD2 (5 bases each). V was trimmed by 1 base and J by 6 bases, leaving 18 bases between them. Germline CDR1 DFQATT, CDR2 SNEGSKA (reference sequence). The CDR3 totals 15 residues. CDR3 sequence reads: CSARGHGTEWKTQYF. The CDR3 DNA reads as TGCAGTGCTAGAGGCCACGGGACCGAATGGAAGACCCAGTACTTC.

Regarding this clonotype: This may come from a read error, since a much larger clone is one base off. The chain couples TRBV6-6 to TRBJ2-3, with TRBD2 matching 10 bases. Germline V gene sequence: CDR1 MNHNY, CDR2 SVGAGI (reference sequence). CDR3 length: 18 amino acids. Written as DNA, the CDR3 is TGTGCCAGCAGTGACCGGGGACTAGCGATCCCTAGCACAGATATGCAGTATTTT. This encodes CASSDRGLAIPSTDMQYF.

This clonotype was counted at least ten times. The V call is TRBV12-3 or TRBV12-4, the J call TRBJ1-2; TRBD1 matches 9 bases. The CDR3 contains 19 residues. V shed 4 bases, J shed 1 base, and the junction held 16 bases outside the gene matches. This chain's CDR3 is CASSSQGTGSFSFNYGYTF. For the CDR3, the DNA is TGTGCCAGCAGTTCCCAAGGGACAGGGAGTTTTTCTTTTAACTATGGCTACACCTTC.

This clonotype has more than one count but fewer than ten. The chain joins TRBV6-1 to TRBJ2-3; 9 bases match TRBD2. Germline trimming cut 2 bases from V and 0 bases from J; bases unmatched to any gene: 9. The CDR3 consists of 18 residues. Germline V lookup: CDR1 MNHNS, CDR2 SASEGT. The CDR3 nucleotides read TGTGCCAGCAGTGAAAGGAGCGGGGGGTCCCCTAGCACAGATACGCAGTATTTT. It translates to CASSERSGGSPSTDTQYF.

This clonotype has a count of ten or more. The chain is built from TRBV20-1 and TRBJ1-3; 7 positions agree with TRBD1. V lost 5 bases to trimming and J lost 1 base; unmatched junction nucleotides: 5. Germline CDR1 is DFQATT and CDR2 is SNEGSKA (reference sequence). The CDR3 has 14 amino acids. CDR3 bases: TGCAGTGCTTTGACAGGGAGTTCTGGAAACACCATATATTTT. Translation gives CSALTGSSGNTIYF.